The present TCR beta chain was sequenced within a study of T-cell reconstitution after alpha-beta-depleted transplantation in children. Study findings and constraints: T-cell counts and diversity were attributed mostly to newly produced T cells one year after transplant. Several hundred expanded graft clones reportedly gave rise to the alpha-beta T cells present about two months after transplant. At day 60, the high TCRbeta diversity found in some patients originated from recipient T cells and thymic progenitors that had survived.

Unique molecular identifiers were incorporated during preparation of the TCRbeta library. TCRdb re-derived calls from the PCR reads in MiXCR, one entry per CDR3 protein. The sample has about 580,000 distinct CDR3 sequences, 25% to 30% seen once. From germline, CDR1 is SGHRS and CDR2 YFSETQ. The CDR3 sequence is 15 residues long. Trimming cost V 0 bases and J 6 bases; bases outside gene matches: 6. To note about this clonotype: The target antigen is unknown.

V and J are TRBV5-1 and TRBJ2-3; 8 positions match TRBD2. This clonotype originated in a boy in the first two years of life with Wiskott-Aldrich syndrome, due to receive a stem cell transplant. The sample in question was PBMCs, obtained before TCRalphabeta/CD19-depleted stem cell transplant. The CDR3 nucleotides read TGCGCCAGCAGCTTGGACGGGAGGGCCTGGGATACGCAGTATTTT. Residues: CASSLDGRAWDTQYF. Combining the CDR3 with reference TRBV5-1 and TRBJ2-3 gives the whole variable domain KAGVTQTPRYLIKTRGQQVTLSCSPISGHRSVSWYQQTPGQGLQFLFEYFSETQRNKGNFPGRFSGRQFSNSRSEMNVSTLELGDSALYLCASSLDGRAWDTQYFGPGTRLTVL.